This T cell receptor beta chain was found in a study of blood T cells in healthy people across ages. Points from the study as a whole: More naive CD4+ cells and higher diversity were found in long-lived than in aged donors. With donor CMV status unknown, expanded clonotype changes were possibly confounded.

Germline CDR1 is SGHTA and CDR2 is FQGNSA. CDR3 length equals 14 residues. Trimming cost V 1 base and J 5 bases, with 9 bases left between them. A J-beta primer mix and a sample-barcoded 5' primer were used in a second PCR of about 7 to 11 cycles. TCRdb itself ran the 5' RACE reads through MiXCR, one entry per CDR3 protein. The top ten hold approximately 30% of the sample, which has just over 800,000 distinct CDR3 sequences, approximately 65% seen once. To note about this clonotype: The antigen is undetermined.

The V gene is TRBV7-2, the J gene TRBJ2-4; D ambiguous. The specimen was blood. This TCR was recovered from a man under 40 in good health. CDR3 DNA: TGTGCCAGCAGCTTAGAGAGGAGCCAAAACATTCAGTACTTC. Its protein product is CASSLERSQNIQYF.